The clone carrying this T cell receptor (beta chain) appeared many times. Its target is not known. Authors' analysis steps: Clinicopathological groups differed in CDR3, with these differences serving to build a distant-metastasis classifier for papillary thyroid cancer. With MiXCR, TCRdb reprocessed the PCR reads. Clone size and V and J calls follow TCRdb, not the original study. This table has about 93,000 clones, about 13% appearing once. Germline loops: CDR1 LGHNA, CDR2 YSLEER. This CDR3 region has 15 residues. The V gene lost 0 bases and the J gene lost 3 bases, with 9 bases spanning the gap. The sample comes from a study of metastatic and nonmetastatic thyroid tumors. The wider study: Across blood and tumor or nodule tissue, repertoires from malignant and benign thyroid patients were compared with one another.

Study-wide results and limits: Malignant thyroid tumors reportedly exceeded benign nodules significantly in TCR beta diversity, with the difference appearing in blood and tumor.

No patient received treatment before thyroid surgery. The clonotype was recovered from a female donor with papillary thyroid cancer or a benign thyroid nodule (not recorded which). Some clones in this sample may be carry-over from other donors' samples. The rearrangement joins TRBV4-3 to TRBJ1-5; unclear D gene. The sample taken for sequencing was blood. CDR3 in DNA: TGCGCCAGCAGCCAAGATAAGCAGCCCAATCAGCCCCAGCATTTT. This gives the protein CASSQDKQPNQPQHF.